This TCR beta chain stems from a study of regulatory T cells in long-lasting Graves disease. iRepertoire HTBI primers and Arm-PCR of CDR3 regions built TCR beta libraries. TCRdb analysed the multiplex PCR reads with MiXCR anew, one entry per CDR3 protein. The profile shows 350,000 to 500,000 distinct CDR3 sequences, roughly 23% of them singletons. The time point: persistent/refractory GD, antithyroid drugs over 5 years with positive TRAb. Scientists built the TCR library using RNA that was extracted from PBMCs. The V gene's germline CDR1 is SNHLY and CDR2 FYNNEI. The ends were cut back, 4 bases at V and 0 bases at J, with 10 bases in the middle. The CDR3 runs 14 residues.

The chain carries TRBV2 and TRBJ2-7; D is undetermined. Source: peripheral blood mononuclear cells (PBMCs), taken when the disease was refractory, from a patient treated with antithyroid drugs. The sequence was obtained from a female donor with Graves disease. The CDR3 nucleotides are TGTGCCAGCAGTGGCCGGGCTGCCTCCTACGAGCAGTACTTC. Encoded protein: CASSGRAASYEQYF.